The TCR beta chain described here comes from a study of beta chain features in type 1 diabetes. Regarding the study as a whole: Reads derived from cDNA could over-represent cells showing high TCR expression.

This clone was seen more than once but under ten times. What it binds is unknown. V was clipped by 2 bases and J by 8 bases, with 9 bases between them. The germline gives CDR1 DFQATT, CDR2 SNEGSKA (reference sequence). The CDR3 extends over 11 amino acids. Expressed TCRB transcripts were sequenced because the isolated RNA had all been reverse transcribed beforehand. Profiling relied on immunoSEQ multiplex PCR, and the TCRdb table lists in-frame clones only, not all of them. The sample contains around 170,000 clones, less than 9.5% of which appear only once. The sample comprised central memory CD4+ T cells from blood. The chain uses TRBV20-1 and TRBJ1-2; D unclear. The origin of this receptor is a young woman in good health. CDR3 DNA sequence: TGCAGTGCTAGACGGCTGGAGGGCTACACCTTC. It translates to CSARRLEGYTF.